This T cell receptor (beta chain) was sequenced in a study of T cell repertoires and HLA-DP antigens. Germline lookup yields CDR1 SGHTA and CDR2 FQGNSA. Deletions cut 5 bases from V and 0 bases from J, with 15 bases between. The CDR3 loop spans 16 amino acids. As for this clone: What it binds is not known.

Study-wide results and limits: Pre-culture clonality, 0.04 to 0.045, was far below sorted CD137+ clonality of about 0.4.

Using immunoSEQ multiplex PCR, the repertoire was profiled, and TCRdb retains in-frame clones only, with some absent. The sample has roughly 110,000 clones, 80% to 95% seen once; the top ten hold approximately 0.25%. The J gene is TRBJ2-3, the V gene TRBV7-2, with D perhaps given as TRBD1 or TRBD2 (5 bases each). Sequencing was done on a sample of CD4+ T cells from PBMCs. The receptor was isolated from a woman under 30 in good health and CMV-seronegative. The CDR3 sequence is CASSPPGRTSTDTQYF. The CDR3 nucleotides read TGTGCCAGCAGCCCCCCGGGGCGGACAAGCACAGATACGCAGTATTTT. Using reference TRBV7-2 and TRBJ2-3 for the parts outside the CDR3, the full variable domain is GAGVSQSPSNKVTEKGKDVELRCDPISGHTALYWYRQSLGQGLEFLIYFQGNSAPDKSGLPSDRFSAERTGGSVSTLTIQRTQQEDSAVYLCASSPPGRTSTDTQYFGPGTRLTVL.